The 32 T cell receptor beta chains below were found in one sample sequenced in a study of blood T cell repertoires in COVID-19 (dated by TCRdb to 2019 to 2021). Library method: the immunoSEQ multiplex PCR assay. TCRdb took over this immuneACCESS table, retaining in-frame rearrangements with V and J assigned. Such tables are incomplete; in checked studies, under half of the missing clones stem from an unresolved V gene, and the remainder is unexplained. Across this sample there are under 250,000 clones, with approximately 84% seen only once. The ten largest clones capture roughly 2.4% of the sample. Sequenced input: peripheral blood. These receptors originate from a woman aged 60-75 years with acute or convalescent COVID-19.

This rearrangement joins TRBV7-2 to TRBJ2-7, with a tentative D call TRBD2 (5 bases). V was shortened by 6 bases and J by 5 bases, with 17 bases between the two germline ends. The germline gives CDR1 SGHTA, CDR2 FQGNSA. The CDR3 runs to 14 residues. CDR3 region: CASRVNAPSNEQYF. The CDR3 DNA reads TGTGCCAGCAGGGTCAACGCCCCTAGCAACGAGCAGTACTTC. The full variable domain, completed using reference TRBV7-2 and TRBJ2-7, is GAGVSQSPSNKVTEKGKDVELRCDPISGHTALYWYRQSLGQGLEFLIYFQGNSAPDKSGLPSDRFSAERTGGSVSTLTIQRTQQEDSAVYLCASRVNAPSNEQYFGPGTRLTVT.

CDR3 sequence: CASSYSKTGSYEQYF. Here the CDR3 DNA reads TGTGCCAGCAGTTACTCGAAAACAGGCTCCTACGAGCAGTACTTC. The genes are TRBV6-2 or TRBV6-3 and TRBJ2-7, with D possibly TRBD1 on 5 matching bases. The CDR3 sequence is 15 residues long. The ends were cut back, 0 bases at V and 0 bases at J, with 9 bases in the middle. Germline assignment: CDR1 MNHEY and CDR2 SVGEGT.

In DNA, the CDR3 is TGTGCCAGCAGTCCGGGGTCCAATCAGCCCCAGCATTTT. Protein: CASSPGSNQPQHF. The chain recombines TRBV6-5 with TRBJ1-5; no definite D call. The CDR3 extends over 13 amino acids. Between the trimmed V and J ends, which lost 5 bases and 3 bases, there was a span of 8 bases. Germline CDR1 is MNHEY and CDR2 is SVGAGI.

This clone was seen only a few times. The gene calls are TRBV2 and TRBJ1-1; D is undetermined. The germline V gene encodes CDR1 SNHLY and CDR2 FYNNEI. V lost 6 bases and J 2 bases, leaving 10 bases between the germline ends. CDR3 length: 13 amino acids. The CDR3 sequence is CASRDYRNTEAFF. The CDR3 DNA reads TGTGCCAGCAGGGATTACAGAAACACTGAAGCTTTCTTT.

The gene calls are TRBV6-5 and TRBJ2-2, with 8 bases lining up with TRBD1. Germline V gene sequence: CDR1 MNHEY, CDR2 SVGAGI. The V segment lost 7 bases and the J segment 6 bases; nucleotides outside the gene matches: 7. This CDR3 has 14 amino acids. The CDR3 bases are TGTGCCAGCACCGGACAGGGCCCGGCCGGGGAGCTGTTTTTT. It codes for CASTGQGPAGELFF.

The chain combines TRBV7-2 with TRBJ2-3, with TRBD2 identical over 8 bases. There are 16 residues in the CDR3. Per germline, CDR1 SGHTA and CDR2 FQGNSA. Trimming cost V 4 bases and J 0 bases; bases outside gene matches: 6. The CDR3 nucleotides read TGTGCCAGCAGCTCTAAGCGGGGGACGAGCACAGATACGCAGTATTTT. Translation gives CASSSKRGTSTDTQYF.

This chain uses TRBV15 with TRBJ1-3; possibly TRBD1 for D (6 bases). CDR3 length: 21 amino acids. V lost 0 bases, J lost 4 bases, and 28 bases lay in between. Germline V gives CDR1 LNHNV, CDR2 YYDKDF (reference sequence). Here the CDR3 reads CATSRDRGMPGARGAGNTIYF. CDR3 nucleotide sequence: TGTGCCACCAGCAGAGATCGGGGCATGCCTGGTGCCAGGGGAGCGGGAAACACCATATATTTT.

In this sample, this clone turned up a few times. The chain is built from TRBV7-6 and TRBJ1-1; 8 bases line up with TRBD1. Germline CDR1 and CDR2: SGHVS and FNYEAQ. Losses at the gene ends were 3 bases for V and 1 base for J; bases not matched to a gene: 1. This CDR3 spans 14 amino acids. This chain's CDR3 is CASSLGQANTEAFF. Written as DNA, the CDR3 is TGTGCCAGCAGCTTGGGACAGGCGAACACTGAAGCTTTCTTT.

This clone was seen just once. CDR3 protein: CASSLVTVSSTEAFF. The CDR3 coding sequence is TGCGCCAGCAGCTTGGTTACGGTTAGCAGTACTGAAGCTTTCTTT. The chain links TRBV5-1 to TRBJ1-1; D gene unclear. The germline CDR1 and CDR2 sequences are SGHRS and YFSETQ. V was pared by 0 bases and J by 5 bases, with 14 bases between. The CDR3 has 15 residues.

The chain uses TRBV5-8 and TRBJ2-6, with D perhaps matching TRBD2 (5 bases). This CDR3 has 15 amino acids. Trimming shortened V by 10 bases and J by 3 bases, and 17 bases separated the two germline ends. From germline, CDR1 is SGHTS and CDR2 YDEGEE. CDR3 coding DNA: TGTGCCCCCGGAGGAGTAGGGTATGGGGCCAACGTCCTGACTTTC. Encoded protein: CAPGGVGYGANVLTF.

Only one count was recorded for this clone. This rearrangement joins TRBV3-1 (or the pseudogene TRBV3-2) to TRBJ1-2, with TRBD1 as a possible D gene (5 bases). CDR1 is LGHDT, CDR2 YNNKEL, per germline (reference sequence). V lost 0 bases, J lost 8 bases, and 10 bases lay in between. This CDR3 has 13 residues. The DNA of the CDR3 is TGTGCCAGCAGCCAAGACCCAGGGTCCGGCTACACCTTC. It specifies CASSQDPGSGYTF.

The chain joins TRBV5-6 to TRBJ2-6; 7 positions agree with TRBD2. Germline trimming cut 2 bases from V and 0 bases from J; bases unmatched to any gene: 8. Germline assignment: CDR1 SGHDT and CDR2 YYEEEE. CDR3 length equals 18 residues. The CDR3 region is CASSFGRTGSSGANVLTF. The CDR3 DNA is TGTGCCAGCAGCTTCGGGAGGACGGGGAGCTCTGGGGCCAACGTCCTGACTTTC.

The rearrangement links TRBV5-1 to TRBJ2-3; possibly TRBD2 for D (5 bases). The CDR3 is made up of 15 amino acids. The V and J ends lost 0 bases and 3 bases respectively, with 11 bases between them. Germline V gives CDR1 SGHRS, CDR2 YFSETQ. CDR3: CASSLGVSGTDTQYF. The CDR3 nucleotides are TGCGCCAGCAGCTTGGGGGTCTCGGGGACAGATACGCAGTATTTT.

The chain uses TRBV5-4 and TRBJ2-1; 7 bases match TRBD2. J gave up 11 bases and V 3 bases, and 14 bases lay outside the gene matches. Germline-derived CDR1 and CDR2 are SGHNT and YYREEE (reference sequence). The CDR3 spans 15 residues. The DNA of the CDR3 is TGTGCCAGCAGCTCCGGGCGGGGGATTACAATTCAGCAGTTCTTC. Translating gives CASSSGRGITIQQFF. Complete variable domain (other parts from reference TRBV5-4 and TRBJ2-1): ETGVTQSPTHLIKTRGQQVTLRCSSQSGHNTVSWYQQALGQGPQFIFQYYREEENGRGNFPPRFSGLQFPNYSSELNVNALELDDSALYLCASSSGRGITIQQFFGPGTRLTVL.

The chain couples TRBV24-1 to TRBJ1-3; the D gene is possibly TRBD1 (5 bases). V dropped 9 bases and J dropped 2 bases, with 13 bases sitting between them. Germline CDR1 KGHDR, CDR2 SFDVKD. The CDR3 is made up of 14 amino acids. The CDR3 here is CATHPGGTGNTIYF. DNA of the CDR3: TGTGCCACCCATCCCGGGGGGACTGGAAACACCATATATTTT.

CDR3 DNA: TGTGCCAGCAGCCAGGGAGCTCTATACCGGGACAGATACGAGCAGTACTTC. This codes for CASSQGALYRDRYEQYF. This chain uses TRBV4-2 with TRBJ2-7; 7 nucleotides align to TRBD1. CDR3 size: 17 residues. Germline values: CDR1 LGHNA, CDR2 YNFKEQ. Trimming cost V 3 bases and J 4 bases; bases outside gene matches: 15.

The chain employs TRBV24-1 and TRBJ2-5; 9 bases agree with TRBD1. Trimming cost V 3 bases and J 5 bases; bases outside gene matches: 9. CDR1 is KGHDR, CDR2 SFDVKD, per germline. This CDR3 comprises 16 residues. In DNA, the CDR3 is TGTGCCACCAGTGATCGACCGGGACAGGGTACGGAGACCCAGTACTTC. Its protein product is CATSDRPGQGTETQYF.

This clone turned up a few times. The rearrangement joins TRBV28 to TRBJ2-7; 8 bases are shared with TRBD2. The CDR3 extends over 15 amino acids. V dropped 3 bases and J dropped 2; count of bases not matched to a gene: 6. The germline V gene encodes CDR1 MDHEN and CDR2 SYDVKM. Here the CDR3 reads CASSLSGLGAYEQYF. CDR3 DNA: TGTGCCAGCAGTTTGTCGGGACTAGGCGCCTACGAGCAGTACTTC.

CDR3 sequence (DNA): TGCGCCAGCGCGGAGGGAGGCGGCTACACCTTC. It translates to CASAEGGGYTF. The chain combines TRBV5-1 with TRBJ1-2; D remains unclear. The germline V and J ends were trimmed by 7 bases and 8 bases, with 12 bases remaining between them. The germline V gene has CDR1 SGHRS and CDR2 YFSETQ. This CDR3 is built from 11 residues.

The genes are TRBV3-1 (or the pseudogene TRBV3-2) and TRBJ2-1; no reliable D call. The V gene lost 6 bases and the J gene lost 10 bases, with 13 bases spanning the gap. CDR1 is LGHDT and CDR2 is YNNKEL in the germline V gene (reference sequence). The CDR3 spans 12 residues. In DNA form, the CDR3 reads TGTGCCAGCAGTTATAGTCAGAGGGAGCAGTTCTTC. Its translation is CASSYSQREQFF.

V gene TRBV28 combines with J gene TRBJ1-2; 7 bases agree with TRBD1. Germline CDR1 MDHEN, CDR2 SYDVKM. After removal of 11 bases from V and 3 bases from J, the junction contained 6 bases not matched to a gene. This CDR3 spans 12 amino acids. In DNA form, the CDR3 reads TGTGCCGACCGGGACAGCTACTATGGCTACACCTTC. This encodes CADRDSYYGYTF.

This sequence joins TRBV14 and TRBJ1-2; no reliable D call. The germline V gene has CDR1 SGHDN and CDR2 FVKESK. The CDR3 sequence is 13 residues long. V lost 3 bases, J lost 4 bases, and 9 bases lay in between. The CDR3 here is CASSQGRAYGYTF. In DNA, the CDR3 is TGTGCCAGCAGCCAGGGGAGGGCCTATGGCTACACCTTC.

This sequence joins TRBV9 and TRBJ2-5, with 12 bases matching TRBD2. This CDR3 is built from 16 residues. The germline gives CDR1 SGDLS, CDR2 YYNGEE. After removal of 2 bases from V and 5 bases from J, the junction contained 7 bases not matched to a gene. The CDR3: CASSVGPSGGVETQYF. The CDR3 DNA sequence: TGTGCCAGCAGCGTTGGGCCTAGCGGGGGGGTGGAGACCCAGTACTTC.

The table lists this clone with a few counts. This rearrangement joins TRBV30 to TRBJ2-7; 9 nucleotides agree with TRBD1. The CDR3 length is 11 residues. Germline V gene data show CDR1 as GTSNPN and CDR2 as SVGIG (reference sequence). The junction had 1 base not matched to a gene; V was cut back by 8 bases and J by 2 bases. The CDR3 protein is CAGTGPYEQYF. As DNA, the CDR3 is TGTGCCGGGACAGGGCCCTACGAGCAGTACTTC.

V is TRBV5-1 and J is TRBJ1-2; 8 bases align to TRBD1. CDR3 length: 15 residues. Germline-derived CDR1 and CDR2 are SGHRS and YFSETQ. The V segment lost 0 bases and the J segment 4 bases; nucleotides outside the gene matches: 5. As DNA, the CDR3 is TGCGCCAGCAGCTTGGGACAGGGGAGTTCCTATGGCTACACCTTC. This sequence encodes CASSLGQGSSYGYTF.

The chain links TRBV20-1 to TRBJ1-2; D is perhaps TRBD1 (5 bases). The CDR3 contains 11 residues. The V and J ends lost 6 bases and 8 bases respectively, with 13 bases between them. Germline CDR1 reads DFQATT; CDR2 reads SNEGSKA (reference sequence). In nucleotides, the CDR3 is TGCAGTGCAAGTCCCGGGGGGGGCTACACCTTC. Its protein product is CSASPGGGYTF.

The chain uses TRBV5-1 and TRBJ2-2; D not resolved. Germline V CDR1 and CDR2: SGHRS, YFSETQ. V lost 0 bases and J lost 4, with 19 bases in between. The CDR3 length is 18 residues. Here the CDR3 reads CASSLAFSAASGTGELFF. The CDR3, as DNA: TGCGCCAGCAGCTTGGCGTTCTCGGCGGCGTCGGGCACCGGGGAGCTGTTTTTT.

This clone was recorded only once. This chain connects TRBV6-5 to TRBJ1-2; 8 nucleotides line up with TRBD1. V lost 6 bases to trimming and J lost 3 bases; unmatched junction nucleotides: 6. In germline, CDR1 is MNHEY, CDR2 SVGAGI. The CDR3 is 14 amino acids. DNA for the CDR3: TGTGCCAGCAGGTCACCAGGGGGCTACTATGGCTACACCTTC. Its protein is CASRSPGGYYGYTF.

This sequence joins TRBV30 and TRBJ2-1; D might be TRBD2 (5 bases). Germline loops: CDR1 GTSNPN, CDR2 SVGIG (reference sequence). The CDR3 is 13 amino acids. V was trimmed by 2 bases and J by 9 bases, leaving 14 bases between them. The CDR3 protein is CAWSSGGLGEQFF. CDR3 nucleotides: TGTGCCTGGAGTAGTGGCGGACTCGGTGAGCAGTTCTTC.

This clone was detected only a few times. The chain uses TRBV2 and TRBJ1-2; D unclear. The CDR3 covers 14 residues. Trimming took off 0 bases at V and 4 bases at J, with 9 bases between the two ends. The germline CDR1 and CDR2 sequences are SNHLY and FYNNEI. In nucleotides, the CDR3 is TGTGCCAGCAGTGAAGCGCTGGCAGGCTATGGCTACACCTTC. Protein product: CASSEALAGYGYTF.

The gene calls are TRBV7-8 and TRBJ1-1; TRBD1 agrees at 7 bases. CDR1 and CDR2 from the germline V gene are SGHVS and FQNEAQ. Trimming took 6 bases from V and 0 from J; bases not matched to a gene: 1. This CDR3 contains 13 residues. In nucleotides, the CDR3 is TGTGCCAGCAGAGGGGGCATGAACACTGAAGCTTTCTTT. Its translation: CASRGGMNTEAFF.

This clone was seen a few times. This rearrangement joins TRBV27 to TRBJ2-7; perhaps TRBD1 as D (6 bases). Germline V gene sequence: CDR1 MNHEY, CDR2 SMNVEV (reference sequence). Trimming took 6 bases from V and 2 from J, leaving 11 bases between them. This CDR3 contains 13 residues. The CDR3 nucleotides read TGTGCCAGCAGAGGACAGAATACCTACGAGCAGTACTTC. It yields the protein CASRGQNTYEQYF.